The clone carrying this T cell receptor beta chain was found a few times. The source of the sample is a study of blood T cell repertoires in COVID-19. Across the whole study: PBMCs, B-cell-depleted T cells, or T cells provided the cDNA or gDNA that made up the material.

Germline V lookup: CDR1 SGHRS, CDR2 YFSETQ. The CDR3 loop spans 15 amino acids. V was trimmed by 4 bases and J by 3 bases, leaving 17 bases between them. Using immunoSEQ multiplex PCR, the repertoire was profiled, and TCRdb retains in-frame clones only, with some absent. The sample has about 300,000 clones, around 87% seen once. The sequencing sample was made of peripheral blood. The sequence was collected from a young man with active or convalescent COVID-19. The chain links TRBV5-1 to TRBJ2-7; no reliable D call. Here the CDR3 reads CASSPEPATFYEQYF. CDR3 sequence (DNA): TGCGCCAGCAGCCCTGAACCCGCAACATTCTACGAGCAGTACTTC. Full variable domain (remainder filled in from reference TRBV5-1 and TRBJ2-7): KAGVTQTPRYLIKTRGQQVTLSCSPISGHRSVSWYQQTPGQGLQFLFEYFSETQRNKGNFPGRFSGRQFSNSRSEMNVSTLELGDSALYLCASSPEPATFYEQYFGPGTRLTVT.